The 15 T cell receptor beta chains listed next were all sequenced from one sample in a study of cytomegalovirus exposure and HLA in healthy donors. PCR primers comprised 60 Vbeta and 13 Jbeta primers. The table came from immunoSEQ multiplex PCR; TCRdb's copy has only in-frame clones and leaves some out. Of about 120,000 clones listed, 79% were seen once; the top ten hold around 4.4%. The sample consisted of PBMCs. All receptors derive from a man under 40 in good health and CMV-seropositive.

A few counts support this clone. V usage is TRBV19 and J usage is TRBJ1-1, with 8 bases identical to TRBD1. CDR3 length: 13 residues. Germline CDR1 is LNHDA and CDR2 is SQIVND (reference sequence). J gave up 7 bases and V 6 bases, and 7 bases lay outside the gene matches. The CDR3, as DNA: TGTGCCAGTAGAATCCAGGGGGCGGTTGAAGCTTTCTTT. Its translation is CASRIQGAVEAFF.

This clone has more than one count but fewer than ten. This sequence joins TRBV4-1 and TRBJ2-5; D remains ambiguous. The CDR3 runs to 17 residues. V was clipped by 0 bases and J by 1 base, with 15 bases between them. Germline CDR1 reads MGHRA; CDR2 reads YSYEKL. The CDR3 sequence is CASSQDRVGSTQETQYF. The CDR3 DNA follows: TGCGCCAGCAGCCAAGATCGGGTTGGCAGTACCCAAGAGACCCAGTACTTC.

This clone was observed a single time. This rearrangement joins TRBV7-6 to TRBJ2-2; D perhaps matches TRBD1 (6 bases). The CDR3 is made up of 16 amino acids. With 5 bases removed from V and 0 bases from J, the gap between germline ends came to 13 bases. The germline V gene has CDR1 SGHVS and CDR2 FNYEAQ. As DNA, the CDR3 is TGTGCCAGCAGCGTTTACGGGACATCGAACACCGGGGAGCTGTTTTTT. Translation: CASSVYGTSNTGELFF. Full variable domain (missing parts from reference TRBV7-6 and TRBJ2-2): GAGVSQSPRYKVTKRGQDVALRCDPISGHVSLYWYRQALGQGPEFLTYFNYEAQQDKSGLPNDRFSAERPEGSISTLTIQRTEQRDSAMYRCASSVYGTSNTGELFFGEGSRLTVL.

V gene TRBV27 combines with J gene TRBJ2-5, with 9 bases fitting TRBD2. The V gene's germline CDR1 is MNHEY and CDR2 SMNVEV (reference sequence). The V and J ends lost 6 bases and 3 bases, in that order; junction bases with no gene match: 11. The CDR3 sequence is 16 residues long. This CDR3 reads CASRNAMSSGEETQYF. CDR3 nucleotide sequence: TGTGCCAGCAGGAACGCTATGTCTAGCGGGGAAGAGACCCAGTACTTC.

This clone ranks as medium-sized. The chain is built from TRBV7-8 and TRBJ1-4; 8 bases are a match to TRBD1. The V gene end was trimmed by 0 bases and the J gene end by 6 bases; junction bases not matched to a gene: 3. Germline V gene sequence: CDR1 SGHVS, CDR2 FQNEAQ. This CDR3 has 15 residues. For the CDR3, the DNA is TGTGCCAGCAGCTTAGCGAACAGGGGGTATGAAAAACTGTTTTTT. Translated: CASSLANRGYEKLFF.

The rearrangement links TRBV4-3 to TRBJ1-6; tentatively, D is TRBD1 (6 bases). The V gene lost 4 bases and the J gene lost 9 bases, with 13 bases spanning the gap. CDR1 is LGHNA, CDR2 YSLEER, per germline. The CDR3 has 14 residues. In nucleotides, the CDR3 is TGCGCCAGCAGCCCTTGGGGGGGGCCTTCACCCCTCCACTTT. This encodes CASSPWGGPSPLHF.

This clone turned up a few times. V and J are TRBV29-1 and TRBJ1-1; the D gene is possibly TRBD1 (6 bases). This CDR3 contains 13 residues. Germline V CDR1 and CDR2: SQVTM, ANQGSEA. Deletions cut 4 bases from V and 4 bases from J, with 13 bases between. The CDR3 DNA reads as TGCAGCGTTGGTCCAGGGGTGGGCACTGAAGCTTTCTTT. Its translation is CSVGPGVGTEAFF.

This chain connects TRBV9 to TRBJ1-3, with D perhaps matching TRBD1 (6 bases). V lost 3 bases, J lost 1 base, and 11 bases lay in between. Per the germline V gene, CDR1 is SGDLS and CDR2 is YYNGEE. CDR3 length equals 15 residues. For the CDR3, the DNA is TGTGCCAGCAGCGCCAGGACAGATTCTGGAAACACCATATATTTT. This translates into CASSARTDSGNTIYF.

The rearrangement joins TRBV27 to TRBJ2-7; perhaps TRBD2 as D (7 bases). Germline CDR1 is MNHEY and CDR2 is SMNVEV (reference sequence). V lost 3 bases to trimming and J lost 1 base, with 10 bases between them. The CDR3 spans 14 residues. The CDR3 protein is CASSFRGASYEQYF. Written as DNA, the CDR3 is TGTGCCAGCAGTTTCCGGGGGGCTTCCTACGAGCAGTACTTC.

The V call is TRBV27, the J call TRBJ2-3; 11 nucleotides agree with TRBD2. Germline V lookup: CDR1 MNHEY, CDR2 SMNVEV (reference sequence). The V and J ends lost 5 bases and 2 bases, in that order; junction bases with no gene match: 15. CDR3 length equals 19 residues. The CDR3 is CASSPLKALAGGFTDTQYF. The DNA for the CDR3 is TGTGCCAGCAGTCCACTCAAAGCGCTAGCGGGGGGTTTCACAGATACGCAGTATTTT.

V is TRBV7-2 and J is TRBJ2-2, with D possibly matching TRBD1 (5 bases). Deletions cut 2 bases from V and 2 bases from J, with 9 bases between. Germline V lookup: CDR1 SGHTA, CDR2 FQGNSA. This CDR3 is 15 amino acids long. DNA for the CDR3: TGTGCCAGCAGCTTACAGGGTTTAAACACCGGGGAGCTGTTTTTT. Translation: CASSLQGLNTGELFF.

The chain uses TRBV7-2 and TRBJ1-6; 8 bases match TRBD1. The CDR3 is made up of 14 amino acids. The ends lost 5 bases at V and 10 bases at J; junction bases unmatched: 7. CDR1 is SGHTA and CDR2 is FQGNSA in the germline V gene. The CDR3 region has the DNA TGTACCAGCAGCCTGGACAGGGTACGGTCACCCCTCCACTTT. This sequence encodes CTSSLDRVRSPLHF.

CDR3 in amino acids: CASSDRVNSPLHF. The CDR3 nucleotides read TGTGCCAGCTCAGACAGGGTAAATTCACCCCTCCACTTT. V is TRBV11-3 and J is TRBJ1-6; 7 bases are shared with TRBD1. Germline-derived CDR1 and CDR2 are SGHNT and YENEEA. J gave up 7 bases and V 8 bases, and 5 bases lay outside the gene matches. The CDR3 sequence is 13 residues long.

V usage is TRBV7-9 and J usage is TRBJ1-2, with a weak D call TRBD1 (6 bases). V was trimmed by 3 bases and J by 4 bases, leaving 15 bases between them. This CDR3 has 15 amino acids. Germline V gene lookup returns CDR1 SEHNR and CDR2 FQNEAQ (reference sequence). CDR3 sequence (DNA): TGTGCCAGCAGCTTGTCAGGACAGATAGGCTATGGCTACACCTTC. This sequence encodes CASSLSGQIGYGYTF.

The CDR3 is CASSQDRGHFYEQYF. The CDR3 bases are TGCGCCAGCAGCCAAGATCGCGGACACTTCTACGAGCAGTACTTC. The chain recombines TRBV4-1 with TRBJ2-7; a possible D gene is TRBD1 (5 bases). Trimming took off 0 bases at V and 3 bases at J, with 12 bases between the two ends. Germline V gene data show CDR1 as MGHRA and CDR2 as YSYEKL. The CDR3 totals 15 residues.